Below are 5 T cell receptor beta chains sequenced from a single sample in a study of T cells in localized non-small cell lung cancer. Assay: immunoSEQ multiplex PCR; the TCRdb copy retains only in-frame clones and omits some. The profile shows tens of thousands of clones, more than 65% of them singletons. The sample in question was PBMCs, obtained before any cancer treatment. All receptors come from a man aged 40 to 70 with stage II lung adenocarcinoma.

This chain uses TRBV7-2 with TRBJ1-2; no reliable D call. This CDR3 is built from 13 residues. CDR1 and CDR2 (germline): SGHTA, FQGNSA. V lost 5 bases and J lost 2, with 9 bases in between. In DNA form, the CDR3 reads TGTGCCAGCAGCGTTACTTCCAACTATGGCTACACCTTC. Its translation: CASSVTSNYGYTF.

This chain joins TRBV9 and TRBJ2-7, with D unresolved. CDR1 and CDR2 from the germline V gene are SGDLS and YYNGEE. V was shortened by 2 bases and J by 0 bases, with 12 bases between the two germline ends. The CDR3 sequence is 15 residues long. In DNA form, the CDR3 reads TGTGCCAGCAGCGTTTCCGCAGGAATCTCCTACGAGCAGTACTTC. Residues: CASSVSAGISYEQYF.

V usage is TRBV5-8 and J usage is TRBJ2-3; D is ambiguous. Trimming shortened V by 0 bases and J by 3 bases, and 8 bases separated the two germline ends. CDR3 length: 14 amino acids. Per germline, CDR1 SGHTS and CDR2 YDEGEE. The CDR3, as DNA: TGTGCCAGCAGCTTGGGATATTGGACAGATACGCAGTATTTT. Protein sequence: CASSLGYWTDTQYF.

The chain recombines TRBV4-1 with TRBJ1-1; D perhaps matches TRBD1 (5 bases). This CDR3 region has 15 residues. Germline V gene data show CDR1 as MGHRA and CDR2 as YSYEKL. Trimming left V 5 bases short and J 1 base short, with 14 bases between. In DNA form, the CDR3 reads TGCGCCAGCAGCGATCGGACCGGACAGAACACTGAAGCTTTCTTT. It yields the protein CASSDRTGQNTEAFF.

V usage is TRBV5-1 and J usage is TRBJ1-4; D is uncertain. Germline V gives CDR1 SGHRS, CDR2 YFSETQ. The CDR3 covers 15 residues. The V and J ends lost 4 bases and 4 bases respectively, with 14 bases between them. The CDR3 here is CASSLRTGNNEKLFF. The CDR3 nucleotides are TGCGCCAGCAGCCTACGGACGGGTAATAATGAAAAACTGTTTTTT. Variable domain in full (rest from reference TRBV5-1 and TRBJ1-4): KAGVTQTPRYLIKTRGQQVTLSCSPISGHRSVSWYQQTPGQGLQFLFEYFSETQRNKGNFPGRFSGRQFSNSRSEMNVSTLELGDSALYLCASSLRTGNNEKLFFGSGTQLSVL.